The clone carrying this TCR beta chain has a count of ten or more. No antigen is known for it. Trimming removed 1 base at V and 4 bases at J, with 13 bases between. This CDR3 comprises 15 residues. Per the germline V gene, CDR1 is SGHVS and CDR2 is FQNEAQ. The sample comes from a study of early T cells in non-severe SARS-CoV-2 infection. Across the whole study: Unpaired chains resulted from sequencing bulk RNA of unsorted whole blood. Study-wide points: Clonotype matching in VDJdb favored anti-spike CD8 responses and did not capture private and CD4 specificities.

Researchers attached unique molecular identifiers to individual cDNA molecules. Each CDR3 protein gets one entry after TCRdb re-called the 5' RACE reads with MiXCR. The repertoire consists of some 40,000 distinct CDR3 sequences, with roughly 8% occurring once and the leading ten covering around 11%. The source of this sequence is an adult who was a healthcare worker with PCR-confirmed SARS-CoV-2 infection or an uninfected control (not recorded which). This specimen was whole blood, taken at baseline. The chain links TRBV7-8 to TRBJ1-2; D perhaps matches TRBD1 (6 bases). The CDR3 DNA sequence: TGTGCCAGCAGCTTAGGGTCAGGGGCGAGCTATGGCTACACCTTC. It translates to CASSLGSGASYGYTF.